This T cell receptor beta chain was sequenced in a study of identical twins. One entry per CDR3 protein, called by TCRdb with MiXCR from the 5' RACE reads. The data contain some 900,000 distinct CDR3 sequences, 12% of them seen just once; the ten biggest clones take up around 1.6%. Germline V gives CDR1 KGHSH, CDR2 LQKENI. CDR3 length: 19 amino acids. V shed 0 bases, J shed 4 bases, and the junction held 12 bases outside the gene matches. The sample was also reused in another study, on yellow fever vaccine responses in identical twins.

The sample was PBMCs. The V gene is TRBV18, the J gene TRBJ2-1, with 10 nucleotides matching TRBD2. This clonotype was sampled from a woman younger than 30 in good health. As DNA, the CDR3 is TGTGCCAGCTCACCACCGGGGGTAGCGGGGGGCCCATCTTACAATGAGCAGTTCTTC. Translation: CASSPPGVAGGPSYNEQFF.